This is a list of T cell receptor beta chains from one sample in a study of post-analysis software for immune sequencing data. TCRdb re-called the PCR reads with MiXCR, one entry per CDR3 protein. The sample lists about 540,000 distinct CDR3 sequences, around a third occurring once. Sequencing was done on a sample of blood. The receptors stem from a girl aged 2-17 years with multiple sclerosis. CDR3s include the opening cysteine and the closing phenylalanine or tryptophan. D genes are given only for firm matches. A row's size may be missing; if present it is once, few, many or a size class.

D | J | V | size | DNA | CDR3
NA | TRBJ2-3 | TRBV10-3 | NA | TGTGCCATCACCGATCCTAGGTGGGGGGATACGCAGTATTTT | CAITDPRWGDTQYF
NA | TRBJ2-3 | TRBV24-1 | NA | TGTGCCACCAGTGCGACTAGTTTTACAGATACGCAGTATTTT | CATSATSFTDTQYF
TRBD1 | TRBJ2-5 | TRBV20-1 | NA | TGCAGTGCTAGAGATCTGGACAGGAGCCAAGAGACCCAGTACTTC | CSARDLDRSQETQYF
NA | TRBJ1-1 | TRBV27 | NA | TGTGCCAGCAGTTGGGTCGGGGTAGGGGTCACTGAAGCTTTCTTT | CASSWVGVGVTEAFF
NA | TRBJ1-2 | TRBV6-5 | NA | TGTGCCAGCAGTTACTCGGCAGACTACTATGGCTACACCTTC | CASSYSADYYGYTF
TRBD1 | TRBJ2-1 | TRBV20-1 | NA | TGCAGTGCTGGGCCACAGGGGAAGCAGTTCTTC | CSAGPQGKQFF
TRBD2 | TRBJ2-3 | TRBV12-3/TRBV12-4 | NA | TGTGCCAGCAGTCTCCGGGGGCTAGCGGGGAGATGGTCAGATACGCAGTATTTT | CASSLRGLAGRWSDTQYF
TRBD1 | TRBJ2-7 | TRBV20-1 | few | TGCAGTGCCACAACACGACAGGGGCCACACTACGAGCAGTACTTC | CSATTRQGPHYEQYF
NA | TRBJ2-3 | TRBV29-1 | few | TGCAGCGTAATCGGTTCGGGGGTCACAGATACGCAGTATTTT | CSVIGSGVTDTQYF
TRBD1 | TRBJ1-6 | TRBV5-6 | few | TGTGCCAGCAGCTATGGGACAGAATCACCCCTCCACTTT | CASSYGTESPLHF
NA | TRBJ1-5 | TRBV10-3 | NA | TGTGCCATCAGCCGCGACGGGGCAGGGGCAAATCAGCCCCAGCATTTT | CAISRDGAGANQPQHF
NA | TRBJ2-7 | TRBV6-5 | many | TGTGCCAGCAGAACTCCAGGACAGAACCGCGAGCAGTACTTC | CASRTPGQNREQYF
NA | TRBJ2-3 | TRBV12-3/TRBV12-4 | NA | TGTGCCAGCAGTTTAATCTCCACAGATACGCAGTATTTT | CASSLISTDTQYF
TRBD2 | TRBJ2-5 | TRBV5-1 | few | TGCGCCAGCAGCACCGGGGGAGCGGGGGCCCTAGTAGAGACCCAGTACTTC | CASSTGGAGALVETQYF
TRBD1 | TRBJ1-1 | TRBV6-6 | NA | TGTGCCAGCAGTTACCCTCGCCGGACAGGGAAAGGTAGTCAAGCTTTCTTT | CASSYPRRTGKGSQAFF
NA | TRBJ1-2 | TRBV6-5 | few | TGTGCCAGCAGTTACTCGACCGAGGGTCGGTATGGCTACACCTTC | CASSYSTEGRYGYTF
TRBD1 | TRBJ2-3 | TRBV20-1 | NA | TGCAGTGCTTCCACCGACAGGGTAGGGACAGATACGCAGTATTTT | CSASTDRVGTDTQYF
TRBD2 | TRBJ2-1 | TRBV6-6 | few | TGTGCCAGCAGGGAGCCAGCGGGGGCCGACAATGAGCAGTTCTTC | CASREPAGADNEQFF
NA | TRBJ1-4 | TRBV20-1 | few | TGCAGTGCTAGAGATATGGCGACGACCCTGTTAAGTGAAAAACTGTTTTTT | CSARDMATTLLSEKLFF
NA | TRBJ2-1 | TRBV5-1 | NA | TGCGCCAGCAGCTTGTCCGGGACTGTCTACAATGAGCAGTTCTTC | CASSLSGTVYNEQFF
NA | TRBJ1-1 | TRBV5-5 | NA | TGTGCCAGCAGCTTGGCCGGACCGAATGAAGCTTTCTTT | CASSLAGPNEAFF
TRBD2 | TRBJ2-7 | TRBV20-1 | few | TGCAGTGCGGAAAATGTGGGGGGGAGATCCTACGAGCAGTACTTC | CSAENVGGRSYEQYF
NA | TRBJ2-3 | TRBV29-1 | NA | TGCAGCGGAGGGCAGGTGGGTGATACGCAGTATTTT | CSGGQVGDTQYF
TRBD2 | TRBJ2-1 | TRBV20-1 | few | TGCAGTGCCCCCTGGACTAGCAGGAATGAGCAGTTCTTC | CSAPWTSRNEQFF
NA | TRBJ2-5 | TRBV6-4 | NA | TGTGCCAGCAGTGACTCGAAACAGGGAGAGACCCAGTACTTC | CASSDSKQGETQYF
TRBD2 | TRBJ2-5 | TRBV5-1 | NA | TGCGCCAACAGCCTAAGCGGGGGTCGGGAGACCCAGTACTTC | CANSLSGGRETQYF
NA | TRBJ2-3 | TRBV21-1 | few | TGTGCCAGCAGCGCCTACCTTAGACTAGCGCCCTCCCCAGATACGCAGTATTTT | CASSAYLRLAPSPDTQYF
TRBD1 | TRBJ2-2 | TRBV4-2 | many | TGTGCCAGCACCAGAGACAGGGGCACCGGGGAGCTGTTTTTT | CASTRDRGTGELFF
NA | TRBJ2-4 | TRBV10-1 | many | TGCGCCAGCAGTGAGTCTACCTCCTCCGGCAAAAACATTCAGTACTTC | CASSESTSSGKNIQYF
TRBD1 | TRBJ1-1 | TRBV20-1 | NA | TGCAGTGCTAGAGGGGACAGGGAGAACACTGAAGCTTTCTTT | CSARGDRENTEAFF
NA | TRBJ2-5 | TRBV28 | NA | TGTGCCAGCAGTTCTCGACAAAGTGGAGAAGAGACCCAGTACTTC | CASSSRQSGEETQYF
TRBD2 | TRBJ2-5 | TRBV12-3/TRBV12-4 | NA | TGTGCCAGCAGCTTGGGACTAGGACTAGTAGAGACCCAGTACTTC | CASSLGLGLVETQYF
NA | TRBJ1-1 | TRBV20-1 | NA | TGCAGTGCTAGAGATTCGGGGACGGGGGACACTGAAGCTTTCTTT | CSARDSGTGDTEAFF
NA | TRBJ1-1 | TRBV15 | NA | TGTGCCACCAGCAGAATTCCCAGCGCGAGCACTGAAGCTTTCTTT | CATSRIPSASTEAFF
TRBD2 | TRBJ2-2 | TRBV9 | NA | TGTGCCGGCAGCGTAGTGGCGGGGGGCACCGGGGAGCTGTTTTTT | CAGSVVAGGTGELFF
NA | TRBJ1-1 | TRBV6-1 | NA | TGTGCCAGCAGTGAACCGACAGGGAACACTGAAGCTTTCTTT | CASSEPTGNTEAFF